This T cell receptor (beta chain) was captured by sequencing in a study of tumor-infiltrating lymphocytes in primary liver carcinoma (dated 2017 in TCRdb). Broadly, across the study: Of the five patients (three men and two women, aged 30 to 69 years), four had hepatocellular carcinoma and one had combined HCC and intrahepatic cholangiocarcinoma. TCRbeta repertoire sequencing, expression microarrays and whole-exome sequencing were combined in the study across five regions of each liver tumor, with adjacent normal tissue and blood also included. Technical replicate repertoires showed high reproducibility, with mean shared-clone rates roughly 0.88 and correlation coefficients above 0.95. The five patients had tumors staged T1-T3 N0M0, with maximum diameters ranging from roughly 4.2 to 11 cm. Roughly 3.5 to 7.5 million productive TCRbeta reads were obtained per sample, and no significant difference in read depth was found between tissue types. To link TCRbeta repertoire diversity to the local molecular phenotype, the 20 to 30 tumor region samples were profiled with Agilent mRNA microarrays. TCRbeta repertoire sequencing covered roughly 35 specimens from 5 patients: around 25 tumor regions, 5 adjacent noncancerous liver tissues and 5 peripheral blood samples.

A distance of 16 bases separates the germline ends of V and J, which lose 1 base and 0 bases respectively. The CDR1 and CDR2 encoded by the germline V gene are KGHSH and LQKENI. From the cysteine through the phenylalanine, the CDR3 covers 17 amino acids. Just CDR3 DNA is preserved here, 51 bases in frame from base 1. TCRbeta-specific cDNA was reverse-transcribed from around 500 ng total RNA using a constant-region primer and ProtoScript II reverse transcriptase. The TCRbeta libraries were prepared through three rounds of nested multiplex PCR following a slightly modified ARM-PCR procedure. Multiplex TRBV1-TRBV30 forward primers and a Cbeta reverse primer were used in the first two PCR rounds, each of which was run for 10 cycles. A final 25-cycle PCR with Deep VentR polymerase added sample barcodes and Illumina adapters. Before sequencing, amplicons of 200-500 bp were gel-purified using a QIAquick gel extraction kit. The TCRbeta amplicons were sequenced with 250-bp paired-end reads on an Illumina HiSeq 2500. Processing in the source paper ran as follows. Quality trimming of reads was performed with Trimmomatic v0.33, and paired reads were merged with FLASH v1.2.11 so that full CDR3 sequences could be recovered. MiGEC v1.2.1b assigned V, D and J germline segments to the rearranged TCRbeta sequences. Clonotype statistics, along with Shannon-Wiener diversity indices, were calculated using VDJtools v1.0.0. To reduce sampling bias, subsequent analyses other than the diversity analysis used only the 250 most abundant clonotypes in each sample. TCRdb passed the public sequencing reads through fastp at Q25 and MiXCR, retaining productive beta sequences. Each entry merges the rows of one CDR3 protein and shows their most common DNA and genes. These V and J calls are TCRdb output, not the study's own analysis. The sample table contains 90,000 to 140,000 distinct CDR3 sequences; only one count was recorded for approximately 80% of them. The ten most abundant clones make up approximately 21% of the sample.

The research as a whole found: Only the TCR beta chain was sequenced, so true repertoire diversity is likely underestimated because unpaired alpha chains were not captured. Bulk unsorted samples precluded comparing CD4+ and CD8+ T cell repertoires. Compared with blood, tumors had a significantly larger share of the repertoire taken up by the top 250 clones (p = 0.039). Only about 8-25% of top clones were present in all five regions of a tumor, suggesting spatial heterogeneity of tumor-infiltrating T cells. With just a handful of patients in the study, the authors point out that the findings should be validated in a larger study. Consistent with antigen-driven expansion, pairs of tumor regions showed higher repertoire overlap (mean roughly 35%) than either tumor-adjacent pairs (about 17%) or tumor-blood pairs (about 15%).

Total RNA and DNA were co-extracted from about 19-30 mg of bulk tissue with the AllPrep DNA/RNA mini kit, without cell sorting. Between late 2015 and 2016, several patients in China with histopathologically diagnosed primary liver carcinoma had surgical resection. Chronic HBV infection was present in the patients, and the patients were treatment-naive at sampling. Each tumor was sampled at five spatially separated regions: the tumor centre plus the superior, inferior, left-lateral and right-lateral poles. More than 80% viable tumor cells were found by histology in every tumor sample. Each fresh piece of tumor and adjacent tissue was cut in two, with one half stored in RNAlater at -80 degrees C and the other half sent for histology. There are many counts of this clonotype. What this receptor recognizes is not known. Base qualities were left out, and no much larger clone turns up one base away.

Sample: liver tumor tissue from sampling region 3. The cell subset or site tag for this specimen amounts to: tumor region T3, left-lateral pole. The sequence is built from TRBV18 and TRBJ2-7, with no D gene named confidently. This clonotype was sampled from a middle-aged man with primary liver carcinoma and hepatitis B virus infection. CDR3 reads: CASSPLATVPSSYEQYF. DNA sequence: TGTGCCAGCTCACCACTGGCAACGGTACCCAGCTCCTACGAGCAGTACTTC. With the portions outside the CDR3 filled from the reference TRBV18 and TRBJ2-7 genes, the complete variable region becomes NAGVMQNPRHLVRRRGQEARLRCSPMKGHSHVYWYRQLPEEGLKFMVYLQKENIIDESGMPKERFSAEFPKEGPSILRIQQVVRGDSAAYFCASSPLATVPSSYEQYFGPGTRLTVT.